This T cell receptor beta chain originates from a study of PD-1 blockade in classical Hodgkin lymphoma. Brentuximab vedotin exposure varied among the patients, all of whom had relapsed after autologous stem cell transplantation. The CDR3 totals 12 residues. Germline CDR1 and CDR2: SNHLY and FYNNEI. Trimming left V 4 bases short and J 2 bases short, with 6 bases between. Method: immunoSEQ multiplex PCR; TCRdb's copy keeps in-frame clones and lacks some. Of just over 35,000 clones in the sample, 69% were seen once. This clone has just a few counts. The chain couples TRBV2 to TRBJ2-7; D is undetermined. The TCR sequence derives from a human donor with classical Hodgkin lymphoma. The input for sequencing was peripheral blood mononuclear cells (PBMCs), taken before the second cycle of nivolumab. Here the CDR3 DNA reads TGTGCCAGCAGTGCCCAGACCTACGAGCAGTACTTC. Translating gives CASSAQTYEQYF.